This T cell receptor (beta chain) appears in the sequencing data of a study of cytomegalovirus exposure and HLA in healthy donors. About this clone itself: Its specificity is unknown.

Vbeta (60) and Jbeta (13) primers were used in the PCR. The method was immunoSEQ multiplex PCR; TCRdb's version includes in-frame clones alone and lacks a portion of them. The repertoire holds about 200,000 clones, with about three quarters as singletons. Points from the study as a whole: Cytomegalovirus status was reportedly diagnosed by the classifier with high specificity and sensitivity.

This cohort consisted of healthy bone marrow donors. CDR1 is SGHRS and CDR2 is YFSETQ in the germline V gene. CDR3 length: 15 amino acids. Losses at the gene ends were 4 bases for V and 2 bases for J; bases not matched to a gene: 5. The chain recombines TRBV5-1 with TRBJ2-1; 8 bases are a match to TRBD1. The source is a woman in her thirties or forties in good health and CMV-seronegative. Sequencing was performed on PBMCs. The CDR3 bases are TGCGCCAGCAGCAAACGGACAGGGACCTACAATGAGCAGTTCTTC. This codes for CASSKRTGTYNEQFF. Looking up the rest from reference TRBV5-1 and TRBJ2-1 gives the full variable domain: KAGVTQTPRYLIKTRGQQVTLSCSPISGHRSVSWYQQTPGQGLQFLFEYFSETQRNKGNFPGRFSGRQFSNSRSEMNVSTLELGDSALYLCASSKRTGTYNEQFFGPGTRLTVL.